The text below deals with one T cell receptor (beta chain). The antigen remains undetermined. Just one base apart from a much larger clone, this may be a read error. Investigators took RNA and DNA out together from approximately 22-30 mg of unsorted bulk tissue. Those patients suffered from chronic HBV infection and were treatment-naive. The data belong to a study of tumor-infiltrating lymphocytes in primary liver carcinoma. As for the study in general: Patients comprised men and women whose ages fell between 30 and 69 years.

Study-wide results and limits: Merely some 8-24% of top clones spanned all five tumor regions.

Synthesis of TCR beta cDNA was carried out from 500 ng total RNA with a constant-region primer. Slightly modified ARM-PCR, run as three nested multiplex PCR rounds, produced the TCR beta libraries. TCRdb itself ran the multiplex PCR reads through MiXCR, one entry per CDR3 protein. The table records some 190,000 distinct CDR3 sequences, 85% of them present only once. The clonotype originates from a man aged 35 to 55 with primary liver carcinoma and hepatitis B virus infection. Sequences were obtained from tumor tissue from primary liver carcinoma.

In DNA form, the CDR3 reads TGCGCCAGCAGCTCTTCTTGCGGGAGTGTCAATGAGCAGTTCTTC. Translating gives CASSSSCGSVNEQFF. The V call is TRBV5-1, the J call TRBJ2-1, with TRBD2 matching 7 bases. Unmatched junction bases numbered 9, after V lost 3 bases and J lost 6 bases. The CDR3 is 15 amino acids. Germline CDR1 and CDR2: SGHRS and YFSETQ.